This T cell receptor beta chain comes out of a study of blood T cell repertoires in COVID-19. For the study at large: There were acute and convalescent COVID-19 samples, and they came from the United States, Italy and Spain. From T cells, B-cell-depleted T cells, or PBMCs came the material, which was cDNA or gDNA.

Original analysis: Counts of nucleated cells, estimated from reference gene primer amplification, were obtained. Clones were sequenced by immunoSEQ multiplex PCR, and TCRdb holds only the in-frame ones, with some missing. Clonal size and the V and J genes are those of that table, whereas D and trimming came from the DNA. The profile shows more than 150,000 clones, roughly 89% of them singletons. V lost 1 base to trimming and J lost 11 bases, with 18 bases between them. The CDR3 is made up of 15 amino acids. Germline CDR1 reads SGHTA; CDR2 reads FQGNSA. The TCR comes from a woman aged 18 to 35 who had recovered from COVID-19. The sequenced sample was peripheral blood. The rearrangement links TRBV7-2 to TRBJ1-5, with D possibly TRBD1 on 5 matching bases. CDR3 nucleotides: TGTGCCAGCAGCTTAGAGGCATGGGGCGGAGAGGCCCAGCATTTT. Translating gives CASSLEAWGGEAQHF.